The 10 T cell receptor beta chains in this list originate from one sample, sequenced in a study of blood T cells in healthy people across ages. Then a second PCR, running roughly 7 to 12 cycles, was carried out with a sample-barcoded 5' primer and a J-beta primer mix. TCRdb recomputed calls from the 5' RACE reads with MiXCR, one row per CDR3 protein. The table has around 1,000,000 distinct CDR3 sequences, about 23% seen once. The same sample was also used in a study of T cells of mothers and their children.

The sample was blood. The receptors derive from a girl aged 2 to 9 in good health.

There are a few counts of this clonotype. The chain employs TRBV4-3 and TRBJ2-1, with 10 bases aligning to TRBD2. The junction had 10 bases not matched to a gene; V was cut back by 0 bases and J by 5 bases. CDR3 length: 18 residues. The germline gives CDR1 LGHNA, CDR2 YSLEER. This chain's CDR3 is CASSQDLTWLAGDNEQFF. The DNA for the CDR3 is TGCGCCAGCAGCCAAGATCTAACCTGGCTAGCGGGGGACAATGAGCAGTTCTTC.

The chain links TRBV29-1 to TRBJ2-5, with 11 bases that match TRBD1. The DNA matches TRBJ2-7 better at its end, which makes the J call doubtful. The CDR3 is 13 residues long. CDR1 and CDR2 (germline): SQVTM, ANQGSEA. This CDR3 is CSAGQGAPSEQYF. CDR3 in DNA: TGCAGCGCCGGACAGGGGGCGCCGTCCGAGCAGTACTTC.

This clonotype has at least ten counts. This chain connects TRBV5-1 to TRBJ1-3; D gene ambiguous. Germline-derived CDR1 and CDR2 are SGHRS and YFSETQ. This CDR3 spans 16 amino acids. Trimming removed 0 bases from V and 0 bases from J, with 10 bases in between. The CDR3 region has the DNA TGCGCCAGCAGCTTGGATAGCATAGGCTCTGGAAACACCATATATTTT. This encodes CASSLDSIGSGNTIYF.

The CDR3 bases are TGTGCCAGCAGTGTTGGGACAGCCGAGCAGTACTTC. This codes for CASSVGTAEQYF. V and J are TRBV28 and TRBJ2-7, with TRBD1 matching over 7 bases. The CDR3 contains 12 residues. V trimming: 5 bases; J trimming: 6 bases; junction bases outside the gene matches: 4. Germline CDR1 reads MDHEN; CDR2 reads SYDVKM.

This clonotype has just a few counts. The V gene is TRBV10-3, the J gene TRBJ2-7, with TRBD2 matching over 11 bases. This CDR3 has 16 amino acids. The J segment lost 3 bases and the V segment lost 2 bases, leaving 6 bases of the junction unmatched. Germline V lookup: CDR1 ENHRY, CDR2 SYGVKD. In DNA form, the CDR3 reads TGTGCCATCAGTGAGAAGGGACTAGCGGCAATCTACGAGCAGTACTTC. Amino acid sequence: CAISEKGLAAIYEQYF.

Of note for this clonotype: The junction departs from the called germline gene at one end, perhaps through a read error. The chain recombines TRBV7-2 with TRBJ1-4; TRBD1 is a possible D gene (6 bases). The length of the CDR3 is 13 residues. Germline CDR1 reads SGHTA; CDR2 reads FQGNSA. In DNA, the CDR3 is TGTGCCACCAGCTTGGGGGGGCCGGAAAAACTGTTTTTT. Amino acid sequence: CATSLGGPEKLFF.

V is TRBV6-2 or TRBV6-3 and J is TRBJ2-1, with D hard to call. With 0 bases removed from V and 6 bases from J, the gap between germline ends came to 6 bases. This CDR3 spans 13 amino acids. The germline V gene encodes CDR1 MNHEY and CDR2 SVGEGT. The CDR3 protein is CASSYSILNEQFF. The CDR3 nucleotides are TGTGCCAGCAGTTACTCGATTCTCAATGAGCAGTTCTTC.

The chain is built from TRBV7-9 and TRBJ2-3, with D unclear. V was pared by 7 bases and J by 4 bases, with 9 bases between. CDR1 and CDR2 from the germline V gene are SEHNR and FQNEAQ (reference sequence). The length of the CDR3 is 12 residues. The CDR3 spells CASKDLADTQYF. Here the CDR3 DNA reads TGTGCCAGCAAAGACTTGGCAGATACGCAGTATTTT.

In this sample, this clonotype turned up a few times. This chain connects TRBV21-1 to TRBJ2-1; the D segment call TRBD1 is taken from the table without a DNA check. TRBV21-1 is termed a pseudogene. The CDR3 covers 14 residues. The CDR3 DNA reads TGTGCCAGCAAACTACCGTGGGGGTGGGATGAGCAGTTCTTC. Its translation is CASKLPWGWDEQFF.

This clonotype came up a few times. The chain links TRBV9 to TRBJ2-7; D is undetermined. Trimming pared 3 bases from V and 5 bases from J, leaving 12 bases between. The CDR3 is 13 amino acids. Germline values: CDR1 SGDLS, CDR2 YYNGEE. CDR3 protein: CASSGTRSDEQYF. CDR3 coding DNA: TGTGCCAGCAGCGGGACCCGGAGTGACGAGCAGTACTTC. Variable domain in full (rest from reference TRBV9 and TRBJ2-7): DSGVTQTPKHLITATGQRVTLRCSPRSGDLSVYWYQQSLDQGLQFLIQYYNGEERAKGNILERFSAQQFPDLHSELNLSSLELGDSALYFCASSGTRSDEQYFGPGTRLTVT.